The rows below give T cell receptor beta chains drawn from one sample of a study of OX40 agonist ivuxolimab in advanced cancers. This table comes from immunoSEQ multiplex PCR, and its TCRdb copy is limited to in-frame clones, with some not included. The sample lists almost 70,000 clones; 89% were seen once. The material sequenced was CD4+ or CD8+ T cells sorted from blood, taken in a trial of the OX40 agonist ivuxolimab. The source of these receptors is an adult with an advanced solid tumor such as melanoma, head and neck, liver or kidney cancer. Both conserved end residues are part of each CDR3. The D gene is left open where the match is weak. Size values are once, few and many counts, or a class for expanded clones, and some rows have none.

J gene: TRBJ2-1; clone size: .; D gene: .; V gene: TRBV5-1; CDR3 length: 17; CDR3 DNA: TGCGCCAGCAGCTTGGTCCGGGGGCGCCGGGCTTACAATGAGCAGTTCTTC; CDR3 protein: CASSLVRGRRAYNEQFF
J gene: TRBJ1-4; clone size: .; D gene: .; V gene: TRBV6-1; CDR3 length: 15; CDR3 DNA: TGTGCCAGCAGGGCCCACAGCGTAGCGAATGAAAAACTGTTTTTT; CDR3 protein: CASRAHSVANEKLFF
J gene: TRBJ1-1; clone size: .; D gene: .; V gene: TRBV18; CDR3 length: 16; CDR3 DNA: TGTGCCAGCTCACCAAAACCGACCTCCCAGGGCACTGAAGCTTTCTTT; CDR3 protein: CASSPKPTSQGTEAFF
J gene: TRBJ2-3; clone size: .; D gene: .; V gene: TRBV30; CDR3 length: 14; CDR3 DNA: TGTGCCTGGAGTGTTGGACGGACCACAGATACGCAGTATTTT; CDR3 protein: CAWSVGRTTDTQYF
J gene: TRBJ1-5; clone size: .; D gene: .; V gene: TRBV4-2; CDR3 length: 18; CDR3 DNA: TGTGCCAGCAAGTATTGCGCAGGCCCGGGGGCGCAGCCTCAGCCCCAGCATTTT; CDR3 protein: CASKYCAGPGAQPQPQHF
J gene: TRBJ2-3; clone size: .; D gene: .; V gene: TRBV5-1; CDR3 length: 14; CDR3 DNA: TGCGCCAGCAGGTTGACTCCGAGCACAGATACGCAGTATTTT; CDR3 protein: CASRLTPSTDTQYF
J gene: TRBJ2-7; clone size: once; D gene: TRBD2; V gene: TRBV5-4; CDR3 length: 14; CDR3 DNA: TGTGCCAGCAGCTCGACTAGCGGTACCTACGAGCAGTACTTC; CDR3 protein: CASSSTSGTYEQYF
J gene: TRBJ1-1; clone size: .; D gene: TRBD1; V gene: TRBV11-1; CDR3 length: 16; CDR3 DNA: TGTGCCAGCAGCTTCGTACCCGGGACAGGCCACTATGAAGCTTTCTTT; CDR3 protein: CASSFVPGTGHYEAFF
J gene: TRBJ2-1; clone size: .; D gene: TRBD1; V gene: TRBV28; CDR3 length: 16; CDR3 DNA: TGTGCCAGCAGTTTCCTCGACAGGGGGCCGCCCCATGAGCAGTTCTTC; CDR3 protein: CASSFLDRGPPHEQFF
J gene: TRBJ1-1; clone size: .; D gene: .; V gene: TRBV6-5; CDR3 length: 13; CDR3 DNA: TGTGCCAGCAGTTACTCAGGGCCCACTGAAGCTTTCTTT; CDR3 protein: CASSYSGPTEAFF
J gene: TRBJ2-3; clone size: few; D gene: .; V gene: TRBV5-4; CDR3 length: 13; CDR3 DNA: TGTGCCAGCAGATTCGCTGCATCAGATACGCAGTATTTT; CDR3 protein: CASRFAASDTQYF
J gene: TRBJ1-2; clone size: .; D gene: .; V gene: TRBV18; CDR3 length: 16; CDR3 DNA: TGTGCCAGCTCACCACCGGGTTATGGGGAAGGTAGAGGCTACACCTTC; CDR3 protein: CASSPPGYGEGRGYTF
J gene: TRBJ1-6; clone size: .; D gene: TRBD1; V gene: TRBV27; CDR3 length: 18; CDR3 DNA: TGTGCCAGCAGTTTCTCCCTCGGACAGGGAACTCTTAATTCACCCCTCCACTTT; CDR3 protein: CASSFSLGQGTLNSPLHF
J gene: TRBJ1-2; clone size: .; D gene: .; V gene: TRBV4-3; CDR3 length: 17; CDR3 DNA: TGCGCCAGCAGCCAAGATCCGAGAGCGGAAGCTAACTATGGCTACACCTTC; CDR3 protein: CASSQDPRAEANYGYTF
J gene: TRBJ2-3; clone size: .; D gene: TRBD2; V gene: TRBV9; CDR3 length: 15; CDR3 DNA: TGTGCCAGCAGCGTTTCAGCGGGGCAGGCGCCGAGGCAGTATTTT; CDR3 protein: CASSVSAGQAPRQYF
J gene: TRBJ1-3; clone size: .; D gene: .; V gene: TRBV7-2; CDR3 length: 15; CDR3 DNA: TGTGCCAGCAGCTTATTCGGCAGGGGATTGGACACCATATATTTT; CDR3 protein: CASSLFGRGLDTIYF
J gene: TRBJ2-5; clone size: .; D gene: TRBD2; V gene: TRBV11-2; CDR3 length: 15; CDR3 DNA: TGTGCCAGCAGCTTTACTAGCGGGGTTCCCGGGACCCAGTACTTC; CDR3 protein: CASSFTSGVPGTQYF
J gene: TRBJ2-3; clone size: .; D gene: TRBD1; V gene: TRBV11-2; CDR3 length: 18; CDR3 DNA: TGTGCCAGCAGCCTCCGGACAGGCGGTACCTCGTTCACAGATACGCAGTATTTT; CDR3 protein: CASSLRTGGTSFTDTQYF
J gene: TRBJ1-2; clone size: medium-sized; D gene: TRBD1; V gene: TRBV7-6; CDR3 length: 15; CDR3 DNA: TGTGCCAGCAGCTCACCAGGGACAGGGAACTATGGCTACACCTTC; CDR3 protein: CASSSPGTGNYGYTF
J gene: TRBJ2-1; clone size: .; D gene: TRBD2; V gene: TRBV4-1; CDR3 length: 14; CDR3 DNA: TGCGCCAGCAGCCCGGGACTATTGGGAAATGAGCAGTTCTTC; CDR3 protein: CASSPGLLGNEQFF
J gene: TRBJ2-3; clone size: .; D gene: TRBD2; V gene: TRBV10-3; CDR3 length: 17; CDR3 DNA: TGTGCCATCCAGAGCCGATATAGCGGGAGGGGCACAGATACGCAGTATTTT; CDR3 protein: CAIQSRYSGRGTDTQYF
J gene: TRBJ2-4; clone size: .; D gene: .; V gene: TRBV7-9; CDR3 length: 13; CDR3 DNA: TGTGCCAGCAGCTTAGGGACGGTGAACATTCAGTACTTC; CDR3 protein: CASSLGTVNIQYF
J gene: TRBJ1-2; clone size: .; D gene: .; V gene: TRBV28; CDR3 length: 15; CDR3 DNA: TGTGCCAGCAGTGACGTCCGGGACACCGTCTATGGCTACACCTTC; CDR3 protein: CASSDVRDTVYGYTF
J gene: TRBJ1-4; clone size: .; D gene: .; V gene: TRBV19; CDR3 length: 16; CDR3 DNA: TGTGCCAGTAGCCCCGGCGGGGGGGCTAGTAATGAAAAACTGTTTTTT; CDR3 protein: CASSPGGGASNEKLFF
J gene: TRBJ1-3; clone size: once; D gene: TRBD1; V gene: TRBV5-1; CDR3 length: 16; CDR3 DNA: TGCGCCAGCAGTCCTGCGGGACAGATACAAGGAAACACCATATATTTT; CDR3 protein: CASSPAGQIQGNTIYF
J gene: TRBJ1-2; clone size: .; D gene: .; V gene: TRBV4-3; CDR3 length: 16; CDR3 DNA: TGCGCCAGCAGCCAAGATCTACGGGGGACTGACTATGGCTACACCTTC; CDR3 protein: CASSQDLRGTDYGYTF
J gene: TRBJ2-4; clone size: .; D gene: TRBD2; V gene: TRBV19; CDR3 length: 16; CDR3 DNA: TGTGCCAGTAGTCCCGGACTAGCGGAGCCCAAAAACATTCAGTACTTC; CDR3 protein: CASSPGLAEPKNIQYF
J gene: TRBJ2-1; clone size: .; D gene: TRBD1; V gene: TRBV30; CDR3 length: 16; CDR3 DNA: TGTGCCTGGAGTGCAGGGGACAGGCTGAGAGACAATGAGCAGTTCTTC; CDR3 protein: CAWSAGDRLRDNEQFF
J gene: TRBJ2-3; clone size: .; D gene: TRBD2; V gene: TRBV10-3; CDR3 length: 18; CDR3 DNA: TGTGCCATCAGTCCCGGACTAGCGGGAGGTTGGAGCACAGATACGCAGTATTTT; CDR3 protein: CAISPGLAGGWSTDTQYF
J gene: TRBJ2-2; clone size: .; D gene: TRBD2; V gene: TRBV2; CDR3 length: 15; CDR3 DNA: TGTGCCAGCGGTGGTATAGCGGGAGTACGCCGGGAGCTGTTTTTT; CDR3 protein: CASGGIAGVRRELFF
J gene: TRBJ2-1; clone size: .; D gene: .; V gene: TRBV23-1; CDR3 length: 14; CDR3 DNA: TGCGCCAGCAGTCAATTCCCGGGAGAGTTTTGGGAGTTCTTC; CDR3 protein: CASSQFPGEFWEFF
J gene: TRBJ2-3; clone size: .; D gene: .; V gene: TRBV29-1; CDR3 length: 13; CDR3 DNA: TGCGGTGGGACTTCCCCTAGCACAGATACGCAGTATTTT; CDR3 protein: CGGTSPSTDTQYF
J gene: TRBJ2-1; clone size: medium-sized; D gene: TRBD2; V gene: TRBV7-9; CDR3 length: 15; CDR3 DNA: TGTGCCAGCAGCTTAGTTAGCGGGAGGGTGGCTGAGCAGTTCTTC; CDR3 protein: CASSLVSGRVAEQFF
J gene: TRBJ1-2; clone size: .; D gene: .; V gene: TRBV28; CDR3 length: 13; CDR3 DNA: TGTGCCAGCAGGAAGAACACCGGCTATGGCTACACCTTC; CDR3 protein: CASRKNTGYGYTF
J gene: TRBJ2-5; clone size: .; D gene: .; V gene: TRBV27; CDR3 length: 16; CDR3 DNA: TGTGCCAGCAAAGGGGGTAGCGGATTGTACCAAGAGACCCAGTACTTC; CDR3 protein: CASKGGSGLYQETQYF
J gene: TRBJ2-2; clone size: .; D gene: .; V gene: TRBV27; CDR3 length: 15; CDR3 DNA: TGTGCCAGCAGTCCGACAATTCCGGATAACCGGGGAGCTGTTTTT; CDR3 protein: CASSPTIPDNRGAVF
J gene: TRBJ2-7; clone size: .; D gene: TRBD1; V gene: TRBV7-3; CDR3 length: 14; CDR3 DNA: TGTGCCAGCAGCCCCAGCTTACAGGGGCACGAGCAGTACTTC; CDR3 protein: CASSPSLQGHEQYF
J gene: TRBJ2-1; clone size: .; D gene: TRBD1; V gene: TRBV2; CDR3 length: 14; CDR3 DNA: TGTGCCAGCAGTGAAGCGTACAGGGGCAATGAGCAGTTCTTC; CDR3 protein: CASSEAYRGNEQFF
J gene: TRBJ2-1; clone size: .; D gene: TRBD2; V gene: TRBV18; CDR3 length: 14; CDR3 DNA: TGTGCCAGCTCCCCCTCGCGGGAGCGGAATGAGCAGTTCTTC; CDR3 protein: CASSPSRERNEQFF
J gene: TRBJ2-1; clone size: few; D gene: .; V gene: TRBV5-1; CDR3 length: 16; CDR3 DNA: TGCGCCAGCAGCTTGGAACAAGAGACCTCCTACAATGAGCAGTTCTTC; CDR3 protein: CASSLEQETSYNEQFF
J gene: TRBJ2-1; clone size: .; D gene: TRBD2; V gene: TRBV7-9; CDR3 length: 15; CDR3 DNA: TGTGCCAGCAGCTTACCGGGACTACTCTCCGGTGAGCAGTTCTTC; CDR3 protein: CASSLPGLLSGEQFF
J gene: TRBJ1-4; clone size: .; D gene: .; V gene: TRBV7-9; CDR3 length: 16; CDR3 DNA: TGTGCCAGCAGCTCTATTCCGACAGGAGGTTTTGAAAAACTGTTTTTT; CDR3 protein: CASSSIPTGGFEKLFF